The T cell receptor beta chain described here comes from a study of T-cell reconstitution after alpha-beta-depleted transplantation in children. To note about this clonotype: Its antigen is unknown.

Unique molecular identifiers were used to barcode this TCRbeta library. TCRdb called the PCR reads again in MiXCR, with one record for every CDR3 protein. The table lists hundreds of thousands of distinct CDR3 sequences, 15% to 20% of them singletons. Findings and caveats of the study: The origin of high day-60 TCRbeta diversity in some patients lay in surviving recipient T cells and thymic progenitors. T-cell counts and diversity at one year post-transplant came mainly from newly produced T cells.

CDR3 length: 19 residues. Germline V CDR1 and CDR2: SGHAT, FQNNGV. Trimming left V 1 base short and J 0 bases short, with 22 bases between. The chain is built from TRBV11-2 and TRBJ2-7, with D perhaps matching TRBD1 or TRBD2 (6 bases each). This sequence was found in a boy under two years old who had a stem cell transplant for Wiskott-Aldrich syndrome, so the T cells may come from the graft donor. The starting material was PBMCs, mostly from graft donor cells, obtained 360 days after TCRalphabeta/CD19-depleted stem cell transplant. This CDR3 reads CASSLGVGLGGTLSYEQYF. The CDR3 coding sequence is TGTGCCAGCAGCTTAGGGGTCGGATTGGGCGGGACACTCTCCTACGAGCAGTACTTC.